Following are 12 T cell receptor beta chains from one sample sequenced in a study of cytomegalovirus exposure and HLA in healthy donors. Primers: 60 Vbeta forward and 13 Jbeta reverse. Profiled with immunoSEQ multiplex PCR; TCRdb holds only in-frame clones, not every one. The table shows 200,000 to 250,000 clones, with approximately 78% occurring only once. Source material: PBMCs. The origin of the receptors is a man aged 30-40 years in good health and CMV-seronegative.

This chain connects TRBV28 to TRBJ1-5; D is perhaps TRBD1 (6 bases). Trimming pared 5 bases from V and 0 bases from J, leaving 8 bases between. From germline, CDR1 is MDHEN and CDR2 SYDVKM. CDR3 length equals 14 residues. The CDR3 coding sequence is TGTGCCAGCAGTAGGGACAATAGCAATCAGCCCCAGCATTTT. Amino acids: CASSRDNSNQPQHF.

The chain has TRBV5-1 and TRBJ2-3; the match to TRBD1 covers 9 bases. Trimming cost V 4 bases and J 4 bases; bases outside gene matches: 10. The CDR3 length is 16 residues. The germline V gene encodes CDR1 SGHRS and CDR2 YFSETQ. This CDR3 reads CASSIDGQGRADTQYF. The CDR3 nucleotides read TGCGCCAGCAGCATCGACGGACAGGGGAGGGCAGATACGCAGTATTTT. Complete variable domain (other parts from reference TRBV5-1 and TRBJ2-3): KAGVTQTPRYLIKTRGQQVTLSCSPISGHRSVSWYQQTPGQGLQFLFEYFSETQRNKGNFPGRFSGRQFSNSRSEMNVSTLELGDSALYLCASSIDGQGRADTQYFGPGTRLTVL.

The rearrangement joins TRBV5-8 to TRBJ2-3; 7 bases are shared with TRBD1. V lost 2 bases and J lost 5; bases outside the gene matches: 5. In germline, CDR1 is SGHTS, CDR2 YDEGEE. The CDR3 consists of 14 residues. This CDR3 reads CASSFTGAIDTQYF. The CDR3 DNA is TGTGCCAGCAGCTTTACAGGGGCAATAGATACGCAGTATTTT.

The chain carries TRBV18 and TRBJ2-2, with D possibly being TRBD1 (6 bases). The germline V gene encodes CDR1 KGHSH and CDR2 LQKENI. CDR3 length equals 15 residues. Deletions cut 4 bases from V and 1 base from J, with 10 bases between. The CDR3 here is CASSLGTMNTGELFF. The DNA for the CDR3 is TGTGCCAGCTCACTCGGGACAATGAACACCGGGGAGCTGTTTTTT.

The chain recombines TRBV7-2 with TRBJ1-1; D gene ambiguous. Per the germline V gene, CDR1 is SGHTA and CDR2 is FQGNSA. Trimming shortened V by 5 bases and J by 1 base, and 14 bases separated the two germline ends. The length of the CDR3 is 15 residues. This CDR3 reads CASSQTWASNTEAFF. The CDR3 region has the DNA TGTGCCAGCAGCCAAACGTGGGCTTCGAACACTGAAGCTTTCTTT.

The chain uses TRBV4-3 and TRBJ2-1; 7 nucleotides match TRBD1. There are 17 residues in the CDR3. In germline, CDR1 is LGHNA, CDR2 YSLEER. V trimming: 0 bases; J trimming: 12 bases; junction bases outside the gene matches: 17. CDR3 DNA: TGCGCCAGCAGCCAAGATGCGCAGGGGATTTTAAGGGGGCGGCAGTTCTTC. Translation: CASSQDAQGILRGRQFF.

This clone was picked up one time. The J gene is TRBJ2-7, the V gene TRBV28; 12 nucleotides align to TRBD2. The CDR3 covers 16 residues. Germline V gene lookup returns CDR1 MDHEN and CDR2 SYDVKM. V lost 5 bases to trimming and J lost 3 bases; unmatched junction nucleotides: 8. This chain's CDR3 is CASSRGLAGSFYEQYF. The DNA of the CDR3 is TGTGCCAGCAGTCGAGGACTAGCGGGGAGCTTCTACGAGCAGTACTTC.

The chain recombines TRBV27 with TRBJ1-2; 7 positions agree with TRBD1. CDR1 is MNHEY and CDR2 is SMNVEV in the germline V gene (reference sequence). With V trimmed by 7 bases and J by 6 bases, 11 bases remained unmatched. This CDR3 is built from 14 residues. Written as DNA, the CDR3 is TGTGCCAGCAACATGGACAGGACAGTCCATGGCTACACCTTC. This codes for CASNMDRTVHGYTF.

This CDR3 is CASSQDHRGLLNEQFF. For the CDR3, the DNA is TGCGCCAGCAGCCAAGATCACAGGGGGCTCCTGAATGAGCAGTTCTTC. This chain connects TRBV4-1 to TRBJ2-1; 9 nucleotides line up with TRBD1. The J segment lost 7 bases and the V segment lost 0 bases, leaving 7 bases of the junction unmatched. This CDR3 region has 16 residues. Germline V gene data show CDR1 as MGHRA and CDR2 as YSYEKL.

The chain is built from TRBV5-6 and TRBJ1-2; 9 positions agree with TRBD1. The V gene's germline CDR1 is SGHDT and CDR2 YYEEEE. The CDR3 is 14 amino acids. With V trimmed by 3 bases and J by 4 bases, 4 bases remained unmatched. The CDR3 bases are TGTGCCAGCAGCTCGGGGACAGGGTCCTATGGCTACACCTTC. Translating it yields CASSSGTGSYGYTF. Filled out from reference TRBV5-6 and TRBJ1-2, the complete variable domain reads DAGVTQSPTHLIKTRGQQVTLRCSPKSGHDTVSWYQQALGQGPQFIFQYYEEEERQRGNFPDRFSGHQFPNYSSELNVNALLLGDSALYLCASSSGTGSYGYTFGSGTRLTVV.

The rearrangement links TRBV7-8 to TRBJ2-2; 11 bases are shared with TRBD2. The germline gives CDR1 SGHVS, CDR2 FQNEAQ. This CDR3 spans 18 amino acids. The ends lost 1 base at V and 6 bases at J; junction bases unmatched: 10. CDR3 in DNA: TGTGCCAGCAGCTTAGGCGGAGTAGCGGGGGGGCCATCCGGGGAGCTGTTTTTT. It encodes CASSLGGVAGGPSGELFF.

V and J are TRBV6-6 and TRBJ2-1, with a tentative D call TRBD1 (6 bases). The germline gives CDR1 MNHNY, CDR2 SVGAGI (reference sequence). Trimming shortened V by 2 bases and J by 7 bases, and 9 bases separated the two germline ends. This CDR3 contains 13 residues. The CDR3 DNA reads TGTGCCAGCAGTTACAAACAGGGAAATGAGCAGTTCTTC. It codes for CASSYKQGNEQFF.